This passage covers 32 T cell receptor beta chains from one sample sequenced in a study of shared clonotypes between healthy human individuals. CD8 cells classed as naive were CD45RO-negative and positively selected for CCR7, excluding terminally differentiated effector memory CD45RA+ cells. This table comes from immunoSEQ multiplex PCR, and its TCRdb copy is limited to in-frame clones, with some not included. The sample records over 800,000 clones, around 92% being singletons. What was sequenced was naive CD8+ T cells sorted from blood. These receptors came from a man aged 30 to 39 in good health.

In the case of this clone: The same CDR3 can be traced to other DNA sequences in this sample. The rearrangement joins TRBV27 to TRBJ1-1, with 8 positions matching TRBD1. The CDR3 runs 14 residues. Germline CDR1 and CDR2: MNHEY and SMNVEV (reference sequence). With V trimmed by 5 bases and J by 3 bases, 5 bases remained unmatched. This CDR3 reads CASSPGQGYTEAFF. Here the CDR3 DNA reads TGTGCCAGCAGTCCCGGACAGGGATACACTGAAGCTTTCTTT.

The rearrangement links TRBV29-1 to TRBJ2-1; 9 bases match TRBD1. The CDR3 extends over 14 amino acids. Germline CDR1 SQVTM, CDR2 ANQGSEA. V lost 6 bases, J lost 2 bases, and 5 bases stayed unmatched. The CDR3 loop is CSVLTGGTYNEQFF. Here the CDR3 DNA reads TGCAGCGTCCTCACAGGGGGCACCTACAATGAGCAGTTCTTC.

Remarks on this clone: The same CDR3 can be traced to other DNA sequences in this sample. The rearrangement joins TRBV7-9 to TRBJ2-7, with 7 bases identical to TRBD1. Germline V CDR1 and CDR2: SEHNR, FQNEAQ (reference sequence). V was clipped by 3 bases and J by 4 bases; unmatched bases: 3. The CDR3 runs 13 residues. The CDR3 DNA sequence: TGTGCCAGCAGCTTGGAACAGGGGTACGAGCAGTACTTC. Its translation is CASSLEQGYEQYF.

This chain connects TRBV28 to TRBJ1-5, with D perhaps TRBD1 (6 bases). V lost 3 bases and J 6 bases, leaving 12 bases between the germline ends. From germline, CDR1 is MDHEN and CDR2 SYDVKM. This CDR3 comprises 14 residues. The CDR3 here is CASSLRAGVQPQHF. CDR3 DNA sequence: TGTGCCAGCAGTTTGAGGGCAGGGGTTCAGCCCCAGCATTTT.

The V call is TRBV7-9, the J call TRBJ2-7, with a weak D call TRBD1 (5 bases). This CDR3 has 15 residues. V gave up 2 bases and J gave up 3 bases, with 14 bases separating them. Germline V gene data show CDR1 as SEHNR and CDR2 as FQNEAQ (reference sequence). This CDR3 is CASSLQGDPNYEQYF. The CDR3 coding sequence is TGTGCCAGCAGCTTACAGGGCGATCCAAACTACGAGCAGTACTTC.

This clone was recorded once. CDR3 DNA sequence: TGTGCCAGTAGTATTGGGCAGGTCCTAGCCAAAAACATTCAGTACTTC. This codes for CASSIGQVLAKNIQYF. The chain carries TRBV19 and TRBJ2-4; no clear D. There are 16 residues in the CDR3. The V gene lost 3 bases and the J gene lost 0 bases, with 12 bases spanning the gap. Germline CDR1 reads LNHDA; CDR2 reads SQIVND (reference sequence). Full variable domain (remainder filled in from reference TRBV19 and TRBJ2-4): DGGITQSPKYLFRKEGQNVTLSCEQNLNHDAMYWYRQDPGQGLRLIYYSQIVNDFQKGDIAEGYSVSREKKESFPLTVTSAQKNPTAFYLCASSIGQVLAKNIQYFGAGTRLSVL.

The chain is built from TRBV5-4 and TRBJ2-2; the match to TRBD2 covers 11 bases. Per the germline V gene, CDR1 is SGHNT and CDR2 is YYREEE (reference sequence). With V trimmed by 2 bases and J by 3 bases, 0 bases remained unmatched. The CDR3 loop spans 15 amino acids. DNA for the CDR3: TGTGCCAGCAGCTTACTAGCGGGGGACACCGGGGAGCTGTTTTTT. It codes for CASSLLAGDTGELFF. Full variable domain (rest looked up from reference TRBV5-4 and TRBJ2-2): ETGVTQSPTHLIKTRGQQVTLRCSSQSGHNTVSWYQQALGQGPQFIFQYYREEENGRGNFPPRFSGLQFPNYSSELNVNALELDDSALYLCASSLLAGDTGELFFGEGSRLTVL.

This chain links TRBV4-3 with TRBJ1-4; TRBD1 might be the D (5 bases). This CDR3 has 15 amino acids. Germline CDR1 LGHNA, CDR2 YSLEER. V lost 1 base to trimming and J lost 7 bases, with 13 bases between them. The CDR3 sequence: CASSQVLGRGEKLFF. CDR3 nucleotides: TGCGCCAGCAGCCAAGTGCTCGGTAGGGGTGAAAAACTGTTTTTT.

This clone appeared a single time. This chain links TRBV7-9 with TRBJ2-7; maybe TRBD1 (5 bases). CDR1 is SEHNR and CDR2 is FQNEAQ in the germline V gene (reference sequence). The CDR3 contains 11 residues. V shed 4 bases and J shed 7 bases, with 8 bases lying between them. The CDR3 DNA is TGTGCCAGCAGCTCCCCAGGGGAGCAGTACTTC. It codes for CASSSPGEQYF.

The CDR3, as DNA: TGTGCCAGCAGCGGACAGGGAAGAGGCTACGAGCAGTACTTC. Protein sequence: CASSGQGRGYEQYF. V is TRBV7-9 and J is TRBJ2-7; 8 bases line up with TRBD1. Looked up from germline, CDR1 is SEHNR and CDR2 is FQNEAQ (reference sequence). This CDR3 comprises 14 residues. J gave up 3 bases and V 5 bases, and 6 bases lay outside the gene matches.

CDR3 coding DNA: TGTGCCAGCAGCTCGGGAGCGGAAATCTACAATGAGCAGTTCTTC. Translation: CASSSGAEIYNEQFF. The J gene is TRBJ2-1, the V gene TRBV7-9, with D perhaps TRBD2 (6 bases). Trimming removed 4 bases from V and 3 bases from J, with 13 bases in between. The CDR3 is 15 residues long. CDR1 is SEHNR, CDR2 FQNEAQ, per germline (reference sequence). Filled out from reference TRBV7-9 and TRBJ2-1, the complete variable domain reads DTGVSQNPRHKITKRGQNVTFRCDPISEHNRLYWYRQTLGQGPEFLTYFQNEAQLEKSRLLSDRFSAERPKGSFSTLEIQRTEQGDSAMYLCASSSGAEIYNEQFFGPGTRLTVL.

The V gene is TRBV5-5, the J gene TRBJ2-6; D is possibly TRBD2 (6 bases). With 2 bases removed from V and 2 bases from J, the gap between germline ends came to 8 bases. The CDR3 runs to 15 residues. Germline V gene data show CDR1 as SGHKS and CDR2 as YYEKEE (reference sequence). The CDR3 coding sequence is TGTGCCAGCAGCTTTGGCGGGGCTGGGGCCAACGTCCTGACTTTC. Translation gives CASSFGGAGANVLTF.

J is TRBJ1-1 and V is TRBV27; the D is unclear. CDR3 size: 14 residues. The V gene lost 5 bases and the J gene lost 7 bases, with 17 bases spanning the gap. From germline, CDR1 is MNHEY and CDR2 SMNVEV (reference sequence). This chain's CDR3 is CASSASGLFGEAFF. The CDR3 DNA reads TGTGCCAGCAGTGCGTCGGGGTTGTTCGGTGAAGCTTTCTTT.

The chain carries TRBV28 and TRBJ1-2, with D uncertain. Germline V gene sequence: CDR1 MDHEN, CDR2 SYDVKM. This CDR3 has 13 amino acids. Trimming pared 1 base from V and 6 bases from J, leaving 9 bases between. As DNA, the CDR3 is TGTGCCAGCAGTTTATCACAGAAGGATGGCTACACCTTC. It specifies CASSLSQKDGYTF.

V and J are TRBV27 and TRBJ2-7; tentatively, D is TRBD1 or TRBD2 (5 bases each). V was shortened by 6 bases and J by 6 bases, with 15 bases between the two germline ends. CDR3 length: 13 residues. The germline CDR1 and CDR2 sequences are MNHEY and SMNVEV (reference sequence). The CDR3 sequence: CASSPRSGTEQYF. In DNA form, the CDR3 reads TGTGCCAGCAGCCCCAGATCGGGGACCGAGCAGTACTTC.

The chain joins TRBV7-9 to TRBJ2-1; the match to TRBD2 covers 7 bases. Germline V gene data show CDR1 as SEHNR and CDR2 as FQNEAQ (reference sequence). The trim removed 3 bases at V and 7 bases at J, leaving 6 bases unmatched. This CDR3 has 14 residues. The CDR3 reads CASSLGRAGNEQFF. CDR3 DNA sequence: TGTGCCAGCAGCTTGGGGAGGGCGGGGAATGAGCAGTTCTTC.

The rearrangement links TRBV28 to TRBJ2-7, with TRBD2 matching 7 bases. Looked up from germline, CDR1 is MDHEN and CDR2 is SYDVKM. The CDR3 runs to 18 residues. V lost 4 bases to trimming and J lost 4 bases; unmatched junction nucleotides: 19. The CDR3 here is CASSSLLLGGRQNYEQYF. In DNA form, the CDR3 reads TGTGCCAGCAGTTCGTTGCTTTTGGGCGGGAGACAAAATTACGAGCAGTACTTC.

The chain links TRBV6-1 to TRBJ1-2; 7 bases match TRBD1. CDR1 and CDR2 from the germline V gene are MNHNS and SASEGT. The CDR3 has 16 amino acids. V lost 4 bases and J lost 8; bases outside the gene matches: 16. Here the CDR3 reads CASSGTYRGRSEGYTF. The DNA of the CDR3 is TGTGCCAGCAGTGGAACGTATAGGGGGCGATCGGAGGGCTACACCTTC.

The chain employs TRBV7-2 and TRBJ2-7; D may correspond to TRBD1 or TRBD2 (5 bases each). V was shortened by 1 base and J by 5 bases, with 9 bases between the two germline ends. Per the germline V gene, CDR1 is SGHTA and CDR2 is FQGNSA. The CDR3 contains 13 residues. The CDR3 protein is CASSLGLGDEQYF. CDR3 nucleotide sequence: TGTGCCAGCAGCTTAGGTTTGGGGGACGAGCAGTACTTC. Full variable domain (remainder filled in from reference TRBV7-2 and TRBJ2-7): GAGVSQSPSNKVTEKGKDVELRCDPISGHTALYWYRQSLGQGLEFLIYFQGNSAPDKSGLPSDRFSAERTGGSVSTLTIQRTQQEDSAVYLCASSLGLGDEQYFGPGTRLTVT.

The CDR3 sequence is CATSREGPGDEQYF. The DNA for the CDR3 is TGTGCCACCAGCAGAGAGGGTCCCGGCGACGAGCAGTACTTC. The chain couples TRBV15 to TRBJ2-7; D not resolved. The CDR3 is 14 amino acids. CDR1 and CDR2 from the germline V gene are LNHNV and YYDKDF (reference sequence). The germline V and J ends were trimmed by 0 bases and 5 bases, with 11 bases remaining between them. The full variable domain, with the rest looked up from reference TRBV15 and TRBJ2-7, is DAMVIQNPRYQVTQFGKPVTLSCSQTLNHNVMYWYQQKSSQAPKLLFHYYDKDFNNEADTPDNFQSRRPNTSFCFLDIRSPGLGDTAMYLCATSREGPGDEQYFGPGTRLTVT.

The genes are TRBV15 and TRBJ1-1; no definite D call. Deletions cut 3 bases from V and 0 bases from J, with 17 bases between. The CDR3 is 17 residues long. Germline CDR1 is LNHNV and CDR2 is YYDKDF (reference sequence). CDR3 nucleotide sequence: TGTGCCACCAGCAGGCTGACTGGGGAGTGGATGAACACTGAAGCTTTCTTT. It translates to CATSRLTGEWMNTEAFF.

The CDR3 DNA is TGTGCCAGCAGTTTAGGGGGATCGGCGAACGAGCAGTACTTC. Protein product: CASSLGGSANEQYF. The chain uses TRBV27 and TRBJ2-7; possibly TRBD1 or TRBD2 for D (5 bases each). The CDR3 sequence is 14 residues long. CDR1 is MNHEY and CDR2 is SMNVEV in the germline V gene (reference sequence). Trimming took off 2 bases at V and 5 bases at J, with 13 bases between the two ends.

This clone was observed once. CDR3 DNA sequence: TGTGCCAGCAGTTTCGTGCGGGAGGGCCTTGTGGAGCAGTTCTTC. Translating gives CASSFVREGLVEQFF. The chain combines TRBV28 with TRBJ2-1, with 9 bases that match TRBD2. The germline V gene has CDR1 MDHEN and CDR2 SYDVKM. CDR3 length: 15 residues. V lost 3 bases to trimming and J lost 10 bases; unmatched junction nucleotides: 10. The variable domain in full, with the rest retrieved from reference TRBV28 and TRBJ2-1, is DVKVTQSSRYLVKRTGEKVFLECVQDMDHENMFWYRQDPGLGLRLIYFSYDVKMKEKGDIPEGYSVSREKKERFSLILESASTNQTSMYLCASSFVREGLVEQFFGPGTRLTVL.

V usage is TRBV9 and J usage is TRBJ2-1; 7 bases line up with TRBD2. V was pared by 5 bases and J by 3 bases, with 2 bases of the junction left unmatched. CDR1 is SGDLS and CDR2 is YYNGEE in the germline V gene. This CDR3 is built from 13 residues. The CDR3 coding sequence is TGTGCCAGCAGTCTAGCGGTCTACAATGAGCAGTTCTTC. It translates to CASSLAVYNEQFF.

The chain is built from TRBV28 and TRBJ2-5, with TRBD1 identical over 8 bases. Germline V gene lookup returns CDR1 MDHEN and CDR2 SYDVKM. This CDR3 is 17 amino acids long. V gave up 6 bases and J gave up 1 base; unmatched junction bases: 13. The CDR3 nucleotides read TGTGCCAGCAGCCCTGGACAGGGTGGTTGGTCCCAAGAGACCCAGTACTTC. It translates to CASSPGQGGWSQETQYF.

Concerning this clone: This CDR3 is also generated by other DNA sequences in the sample. The genes are TRBV13 and TRBJ2-1; possible D gene TRBD2, 7 bases. Trimming left V 3 bases short and J 4 bases short, with 13 bases between. The germline V gene encodes CDR1 PRHDT and CDR2 FYEKMQ (reference sequence). The CDR3 consists of 15 residues. DNA of the CDR3: TGTGCCAGCAGCTTGGAGGGAGGGGGTTACAATGAGCAGTTCTTC. Translated: CASSLEGGGYNEQFF.

This clone appeared once. The chain couples TRBV19 to TRBJ2-2, with 7 positions matching TRBD2. V trimming: 3 bases; J trimming: 2 bases; junction bases outside the gene matches: 3. Germline assignment: CDR1 LNHDA and CDR2 SQIVND (reference sequence). The CDR3 loop spans 15 amino acids. The CDR3 bases are TGTGCCAGTAGTATTGCGGGAGTAAACACCGGGGAGCTGTTTTTT. Its protein is CASSIAGVNTGELFF.

The CDR3 nucleotides read TGTGCCAGCAGCTTGGTGGACAATGAGCAGTTCTTC. It translates to CASSLVDNEQFF. The genes are TRBV5-4 and TRBJ2-1, with unresolved D. CDR3 size: 12 residues. Germline CDR1 SGHNT, CDR2 YYREEE (reference sequence). V shed 0 bases and J shed 5 bases, with 3 bases lying between them.

DNA for the CDR3: TGTGCCAGCAGCCCCCTCCCCAAGGACAGTCCCTATGGCTACACCTTC. Its translation: CASSPLPKDSPYGYTF. This rearrangement joins TRBV11-2 to TRBJ1-2; maybe TRBD1 (6 bases). Germline V gene sequence: CDR1 SGHAT, CDR2 FQNNGV. The CDR3 extends over 16 amino acids. The V end lost 5 bases, the J end lost 4 bases, and 20 bases lay between the germline ends.

The chain couples TRBV5-1 to TRBJ2-3; no clear D gene. CDR1 and CDR2 (germline): SGHRS, YFSETQ. Deletions cut 5 bases from V and 4 bases from J, with 26 bases between. This CDR3 has 18 amino acids. This CDR3 is CASSFPLDGSHGADTQYF. As DNA, the CDR3 is TGCGCCAGCAGTTTCCCCCTAGACGGTTCTCATGGGGCAGATACGCAGTATTTT.

This clone showed up just once. The chain carries TRBV19 and TRBJ1-2, with D tentatively TRBD1 (5 bases). The CDR3 extends over 15 amino acids. Trimming cost V 0 bases and J 4 bases, with 12 bases left between them. Looked up from germline, CDR1 is LNHDA and CDR2 is SQIVND (reference sequence). CDR3 loop: CASSIDLSGFYGYTF. The CDR3 coding sequence is TGTGCCAGTAGTATAGATCTGTCAGGGTTCTATGGCTACACCTTC.

Points on this clone: Other DNA sequences in this specimen translate into the identical CDR3. The gene calls are TRBV7-9 and TRBJ2-7; 8 bases are shared with TRBD1. This CDR3 has 13 amino acids. Germline V gene lookup returns CDR1 SEHNR and CDR2 FQNEAQ (reference sequence). V shed 5 bases, J shed 4 bases, and the junction held 4 bases outside the gene matches. The CDR3 sequence is CASSPRDRYEQYF. The CDR3 nucleotides read TGTGCCAGCAGCCCGAGGGACAGGTACGAGCAGTACTTC.